This passage covers 7 T cell receptor beta chains from one sample sequenced in a study of OX40 agonist ivuxolimab in advanced cancers. Method: immunoSEQ multiplex PCR; TCRdb's copy keeps in-frame clones and lacks some. The data hold 92,000 or so clones, with over 80% observed a single time. The sequencing here drew on CD4+ or CD8+ T cells sorted from blood, taken in a trial of the OX40 agonist ivuxolimab. The receptors come from an adult with an advanced solid tumor such as melanoma, head and neck, liver or kidney cancer.

The V call is TRBV10-3, the J call TRBJ1-1; no reliable D call. This CDR3 has 11 residues. The V gene lost 10 bases and the J gene lost 1 base, with 7 bases spanning the gap. CDR1 and CDR2 from the germline V gene are ENHRY and SYGVKD. Here the CDR3 DNA reads TGTGCCACCGGAGCGAACACTGAAGCTTTCTTT. It specifies CATGANTEAFF.

This chain uses TRBV6-5 with TRBJ2-5; D not certain. V lost 1 base and J lost 5, with 14 bases in between. Per germline, CDR1 MNHEY and CDR2 SVGAGI. The CDR3 loop spans 15 amino acids. DNA for the CDR3: TGTGCCAGCAGTTACTATAAGGGCGTGGGGGAGACCCAGTACTTC. This encodes CASSYYKGVGETQYF.

The chain uses TRBV4-1 and TRBJ2-3, with 12 bases that match TRBD2. The junction had 8 bases not matched to a gene; V was cut back by 3 bases and J by 4 bases. The CDR3 spans 17 residues. CDR1 and CDR2 from the germline V gene are MGHRA and YSYEKL. Here the CDR3 DNA reads TGCGCCAGCAGCCAGACTCGACTAGCGGGAGTAGCAGATACGCAGTATTTT. It yields the protein CASSQTRLAGVADTQYF.

V is TRBV27 and J is TRBJ1-1; D may be TRBD1 (6 bases). V was cut by 8 bases and J by 1 base, with 11 bases left in between. The germline CDR1 and CDR2 sequences are MNHEY and SMNVEV (reference sequence). This CDR3 has 13 residues. In DNA form, the CDR3 reads TGTGCCAGCGGGGGGGCCCCGAACACTGAAGCTTTCTTT. Its protein product is CASGGAPNTEAFF.

The J gene is TRBJ2-7, the V gene TRBV15; 9 bases map to TRBD1. CDR3 length: 15 amino acids. With V trimmed by 3 bases and J by 4 bases, 7 bases remained unmatched. Germline V gene data show CDR1 as LNHNV and CDR2 as YYDKDF (reference sequence). The CDR3 is CATSSMGQGSYEQYF. For the CDR3, the DNA is TGTGCCACCAGCAGTATGGGACAGGGCAGTTACGAGCAGTACTTC.

The genes are TRBV5-1 and TRBJ1-2; 9 positions match TRBD1. The CDR3 loop spans 14 amino acids. CDR1 SGHRS and CDR2 YFSETQ come from the germline V gene. V gave up 7 bases and J gave up 2 bases; unmatched junction bases: 6. The CDR3: CASRLGTGNYGYTF. CDR3 in DNA: TGCGCCAGCCGACTCGGGACAGGGAACTATGGCTACACCTTC. The full variable domain, in which reference TRBV5-1 and TRBJ1-2 provide the parts outside the CDR3, is KAGVTQTPRYLIKTRGQQVTLSCSPISGHRSVSWYQQTPGQGLQFLFEYFSETQRNKGNFPGRFSGRQFSNSRSEMNVSTLELGDSALYLCASRLGTGNYGYTFGSGTRLTVV.

V is TRBV11-2 and J is TRBJ1-2, with unresolved D. Trimming removed 0 bases from V and 3 bases from J, with 8 bases in between. This CDR3 spans 14 amino acids. Germline assignment: CDR1 SGHAT and CDR2 FQNNGV. The CDR3 protein is CASSLEGGDYGYTF. In nucleotides, the CDR3 is TGTGCCAGCAGCTTAGAGGGTGGGGACTATGGCTACACCTTC.